Detailed here is one T cell receptor beta chain. With V trimmed by 6 bases and J by 5 bases, 12 bases remained unmatched. From germline, CDR1 is SGHNT and CDR2 YYREEE (reference sequence). CDR3 length: 16 residues. The data derive from a study of blood T cell repertoires in COVID-19. Study in general: There were acute and convalescent COVID-19 samples, and they came from the United States, Italy and Spain.

TCRdb's table, derived via immunoSEQ multiplex PCR, lists solely in-frame clones and lacks some. The data show about 58,000 clones, about nine tenths seen once. Sequencing was carried out using peripheral blood. This clonotype was sampled from a woman in her fifties or sixties with active COVID-19. The chain links TRBV5-4 to TRBJ2-5; 11 bases are shared with TRBD1. CDR3 region: CASTQGQGARSETQYF. The DNA for the CDR3 is TGTGCCAGCACCCAAGGACAGGGGGCGCGGAGTGAGACCCAGTACTTC.